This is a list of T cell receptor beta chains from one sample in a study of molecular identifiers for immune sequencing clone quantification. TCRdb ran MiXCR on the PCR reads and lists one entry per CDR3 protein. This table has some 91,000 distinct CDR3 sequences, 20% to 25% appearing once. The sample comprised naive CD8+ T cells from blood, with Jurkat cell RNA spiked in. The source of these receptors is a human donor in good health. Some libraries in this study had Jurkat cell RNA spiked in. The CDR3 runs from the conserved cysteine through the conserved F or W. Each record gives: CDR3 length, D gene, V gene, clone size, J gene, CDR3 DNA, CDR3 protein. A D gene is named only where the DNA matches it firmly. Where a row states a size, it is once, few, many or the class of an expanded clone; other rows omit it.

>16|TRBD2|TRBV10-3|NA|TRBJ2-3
TGTGCCATCAGTGATGGGACTAGCGTGGGCACAGATACGCAGTATTTT
CAISDGTSVGTDTQYF
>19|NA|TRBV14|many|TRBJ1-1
TGTGCCAGCAGCCATTCTCACTGGGTGGTGGGCAGTGAGAACACTGAAGCTTTCTTT
CASSHSHWVVGSENTEAFF
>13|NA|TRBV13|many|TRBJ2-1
TGTGCCAGCAGCCCAAGGGAGGTTTGGGAGCAGTTCTTC
CASSPREVWEQFF
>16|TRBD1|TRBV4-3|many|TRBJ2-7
TGCGCCAGCAGCCAAGAAGGAGGCGCAGGGGGCTACGAGCAGTACTTC
CASSQEGGAGGYEQYF
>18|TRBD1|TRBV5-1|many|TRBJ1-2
TGCGCCAGCAGCTTGCAAGGGACAGGAAGCCCTGGGGGCTATGGCTACACCTTC
CASSLQGTGSPGGYGYTF
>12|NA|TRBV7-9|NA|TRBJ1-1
TGTGCCAGCAGCTTAGCAACTACTGAAGCTTTCTTT
CASSLATTEAFF
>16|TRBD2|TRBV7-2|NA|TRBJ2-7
TGTGCCAGCAGCCCAAGAACTAGCGGGACATCCTACGAGCAGTACTTC
CASSPRTSGTSYEQYF
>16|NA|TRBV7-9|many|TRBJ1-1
TGTGCCAGCAGCTTAGGGGCAGGCCTCGAGAACACTGAAGCTTTCTTT
CASSLGAGLENTEAFF
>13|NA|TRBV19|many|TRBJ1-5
TGTGCCAGTACGTTGGGGGGCGGCCAGCCCCAGCATTTT
CASTLGGGQPQHF
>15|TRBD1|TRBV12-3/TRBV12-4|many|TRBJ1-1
TGTGCCAGCAACGCAGCCGACAGGGGAACGACTGAAGCTTTCTTT
CASNAADRGTTEAFF
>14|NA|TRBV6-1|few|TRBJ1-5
TGTGCCTCCAGGCGGGGATGGGACAATCAGCCCCAGCATTTT
CASRRGWDNQPQHF
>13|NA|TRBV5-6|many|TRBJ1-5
TGTGCCAGCAGCTTGGGTAGCAATCAGCCCCAGCATTTT
CASSLGSNQPQHF
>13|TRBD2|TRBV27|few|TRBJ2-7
TGTGCCAGCAGACTAGCGCAGACTTACGAGCAGTACTTC
CASRLAQTYEQYF
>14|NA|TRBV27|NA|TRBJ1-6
TGTGCCAGCAGTTTATCGGGGGATCATTCACCCCTCCACTTT
CASSLSGDHSPLHF
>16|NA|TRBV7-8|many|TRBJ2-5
TGTGCCAGCAGCTTAGGGTCAGCTTTTTACCAAGAGACCCAGTACTTC
CASSLGSAFYQETQYF
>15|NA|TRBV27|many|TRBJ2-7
TGTGCCAGCAGTTTATTAGGTCCCCCGGGGGACGAGCAGTACTTC
CASSLLGPPGDEQYF
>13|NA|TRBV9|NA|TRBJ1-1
TGTGCCAGCAGCGCCGGGGGGAACCAAGAAGCTTTCTTT
CASSAGGNQEAFF
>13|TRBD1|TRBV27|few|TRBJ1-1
TGTGCCAGCAGACCAGGGGGCGCGCCCCAAGCTTTCTTT
CASRPGGAPQAFF
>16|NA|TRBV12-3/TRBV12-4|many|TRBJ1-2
TGTGCCAGCAGCCCCCGGGGGGCCCCCGGGAACTATGGCTACACCTTC
CASSPRGAPGNYGYTF
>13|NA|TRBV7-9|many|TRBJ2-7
TGTGCCAGCAGCCCGACAGGAACGCTTGATCGGCACTTC
CASSPTGTLDRHF